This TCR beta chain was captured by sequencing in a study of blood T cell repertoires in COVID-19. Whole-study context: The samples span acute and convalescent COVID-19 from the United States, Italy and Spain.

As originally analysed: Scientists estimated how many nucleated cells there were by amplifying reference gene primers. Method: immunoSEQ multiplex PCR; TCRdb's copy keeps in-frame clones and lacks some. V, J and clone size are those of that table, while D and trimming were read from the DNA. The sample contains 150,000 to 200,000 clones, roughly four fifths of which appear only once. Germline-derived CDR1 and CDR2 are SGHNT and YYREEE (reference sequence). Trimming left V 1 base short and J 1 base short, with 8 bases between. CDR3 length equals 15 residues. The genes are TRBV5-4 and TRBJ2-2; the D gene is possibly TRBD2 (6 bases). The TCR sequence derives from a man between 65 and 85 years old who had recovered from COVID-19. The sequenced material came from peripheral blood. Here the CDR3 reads CASSLSSGNTGELFF. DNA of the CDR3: TGTGCCAGCAGCTTGAGTAGCGGGAACACCGGGGAGCTGTTTTTT.